The source of this TCR beta chain is a study of blood T cell repertoires in COVID-19. Whole-study context: The samples span acute and convalescent COVID-19 from the United States, Italy and Spain.

Per the original methods: Reference gene primer amplification gave nucleated cell count estimates. Generated by immunoSEQ multiplex PCR, the TCRdb table keeps only in-frame clones and is missing some. The D gene and trimming were derived from the DNA, and the V and J assignments and clone size from that table. The sample has approximately 250,000 clones, around nine tenths seen once. Seattle patients were enrolled while actively infected and followed longitudinally. The sample taken for sequencing was peripheral blood. The receptor was isolated from a man aged 25 to 40 with COVID-19, enrolled during active disease.

CDR3 in amino acids: CAISDFRPGDSSYGYTF. The CDR3 nucleotides are TGTGCCATCAGCGACTTCAGACCAGGGGATTCCAGCTATGGCTACACCTTC. The chain joins TRBV10-3 to TRBJ1-2; D perhaps matches TRBD1 (6 bases). There are 17 residues in the CDR3. Germline CDR1 and CDR2: ENHRY and SYGVKD. The V and J ends lost 6 bases and 4 bases respectively, with 24 bases between them.